A selection of T cell receptor beta chains follows, all from one sample in a study of T cells after posttransplantation cyclophosphamide. Only in-frame clones appear in the TCRdb table, and some are missing; sequencing was by immunoSEQ multiplex PCR. The table records some 7,100 clones, about four fifths of them present only once. This sample comprised CD4+ T cells sorted from blood, obtained around 1,100 days after allogeneic stem cell transplant with posttransplant cyclophosphamide. Receptors were obtained from a female patient in her thirties or forties who received an allogeneic stem cell transplant from a related donor, was CMV-positive, and had no GVHD. Among the T cells, some may be from the graft donor. The CDR3 runs from the conserved cysteine through the conserved F or W. D genes are given only for firm matches. Size is omitted from some rows. Given values are once, few, many or a class for expanded clones.

j_call d_call clone_size v_call cdr3_aa cdr3_nt
TRBJ1-2 . . TRBV4-3 CASSHSTDRNYGYTF TGCGCCAGCAGCCACTCAACGGACAGAAACTATGGCTACACCTTC
TRBJ1-1 . . TRBV9 CASSVALREVNTEAFF TGTGCCAGCAGCGTAGCTTTGAGAGAGGTGAACACTGAAGCTTTCTTT
TRBJ1-5 . once TRBV23-1 CASSLNGHQEDSNQPQHF TGCGCCAGCAGTCTAAACGGCCACCAAGAGGATAGCAATCAGCCCCAGCATTTT
TRBJ2-3 TRBD1 . TRBV5-1 CASRGQGRTDTQYF TGCGCCAGCAGGGGACAGGGGCGAACAGATACGCAGTATTTT
TRBJ2-3 TRBD2 . TRBV7-3 CASSLTPSGGPDTQYF TGTGCCAGCAGCTTAACCCCTAGCGGGGGGCCGGATACGCAGTATTTT
TRBJ2-1 TRBD1 . TRBV27 CASIPDRERYNEQFF TGTGCCAGCATTCCAGACAGGGAACGCTACAATGAGCAGTTCTTC
TRBJ2-5 . . TRBV4-1 CASSRGGVETQYF TGCGCCAGCAGCCGAGGCGGAGTGGAGACCCAGTACTTC
TRBJ1-6 . . TRBV10-3 CAISEGAGNNSPLHF TGTGCCATCAGTGAGGGGGCAGGGAATAATTCCCCCCTCCACTTT
TRBJ2-6 TRBD1 . TRBV6-1 CASSARTGRSGANVLTF TGTGCCAGCAGTGCCCGGACAGGGCGGTCTGGGGCCAACGTCCTGACTTTC
TRBJ1-5 . large TRBV19 CASTKQGNQPQHF TGTGCCAGTACCAAACAAGGCAATCAGCCCCAGCATTTT
TRBJ2-1 TRBD2 . TRBV6-1 CASSRGDPYNEQFF TGTGCCAGCAGTCGGGGGGACCCCTACAATGAGCAGTTCTTC
TRBJ1-6 . . TRBV4-2 CASSQDQGSPLHF TGTGCCAGCAGCCAAGACCAGGGTTCACCCCTCCACTTT
TRBJ1-4 . . TRBV6-6 CASSYRDSEKLFF TGTGCCAGCAGTTACAGGGACTCTGAAAAACTGTTTTTT
TRBJ2-1 . . TRBV7-3 CASSLTSFSYNEQFF TGTGCCAGCAGCTTAACATCGTTTTCCTACAATGAGCAGTTCTTC
TRBJ1-5 . . TRBV5-1 CASSLGLPNQPQHF TGCGCCAGCAGCCTGGGGCTTCCGAATCAGCCCCAGCATTTT
TRBJ2-3 TRBD1 . TRBV7-2 CASSSGQGASTDTQYF TGTGCCAGCAGCTCTGGACAGGGGGCCTCCACAGATACGCAGTATTTT
TRBJ2-5 . . TRBV15 CATSRDVAGRETQYF TGTGCCACCAGCAGAGATGTGGCGGGGCGAGAGACCCAGTACTTC
TRBJ2-2 TRBD2 . TRBV19 CASSITLAGSGELFF TGTGCCAGTAGTATAACCCTAGCGGGGTCGGGGGAGCTGTTTTTT
TRBJ2-5 TRBD1 . TRBV6-4 CASRRTGGSGETQYF TGTGCCAGCAGACGGACAGGGGGCAGTGGAGAGACCCAGTACTTC
TRBJ2-3 TRBD2 . TRBV5-1 CASSLGTSGGPGGDTQYF TGCGCCAGCAGCTTGGGGACTAGCGGGGGGCCTGGGGGAGATACGCAGTATTTT
TRBJ2-7 . . TRBV18 CASSVGGVRYEQYF TGTGCCAGCTCAGTCGGGGGTGTCAGGTACGAGCAGTACTTC
TRBJ2-3 . . TRBV29-1 CSARETDTQYF TGCAGCGCCAGGGAAACAGATACGCAGTATTTT
TRBJ2-2 TRBD2 . TRBV5-5 CASSLNGGGPTGELFF TGTGCCAGCAGCTTAAACGGGGGGGGGCCGACCGGGGAGCTGTTTTTT
TRBJ1-1 . . TRBV6-6 CASSYGGIEAFF TGTGCCAGCAGTTACGGAGGTATCGAAGCTTTCTTT
TRBJ2-1 TRBD2 . TRBV5-1 CASSTGTSGGLYNEQFF TGCGCCAGCAGCACCGGGACTAGCGGGGGGCTTTACAATGAGCAGTTCTTC
TRBJ2-7 . once TRBV5-6 CASSREGEQYF TGTGCCAGCAGCCGAGAGGGAGAGCAGTACTTC
TRBJ1-3 . . TRBV5-1 CASRETGDTIYF TGCGCCAGCAGAGAGACAGGAGACACCATATATTTT
TRBJ1-1 TRBD1 once TRBV7-3 CASSLGQPNTEAFF TGTGCCAGCAGCTTGGGACAGCCGAACACTGAAGCTTTCTTT
TRBJ2-7 . . TRBV7-8 CASSLVGYEQYF TGTGCCAGCAGCTTAGTCGGCTACGAGCAGTACTTC
TRBJ1-6 . . TRBV28 CASNSGPSPLHF TGTGCCAGCAACTCAGGGCCTTCACCCCTCCACTTT
TRBJ1-1 . . TRBV7-8 CASSPRRVGSTEAFF TGTGCCAGCAGCCCGAGACGGGTTGGGAGCACTGAAGCTTTCTTT
TRBJ1-2 . . TRBV30 CAWSVLEGQGWAGYTF TGTGCCTGGAGTGTACTCGAAGGGCAGGGGTGGGCTGGCTACACCTTC
TRBJ1-4 . . TRBV5-1 CASRRDSLSTNEKLFF TGCGCCAGCAGACGAGACAGCTTATCAACTAATGAAAAACTGTTTTTT
TRBJ2-1 TRBD2 . TRBV9 CASSSNSGGSYNEQFF TGTGCCAGCAGCTCAAATAGCGGGGGCTCCTACAATGAGCAGTTCTTC
TRBJ2-3 . . TRBV5-4 CASIVTGTDTQYF TGTGCCAGCATAGTGACAGGCACAGATACGCAGTATTTT
TRBJ1-6 . . TRBV6-5 CASSYSEREWNSPLHF TGTGCCAGCAGTTACTCGGAGCGGGAGTGGAATTCACCCCTCCACTTT
TRBJ1-5 TRBD1 . TRBV2 CASSVSGGGNQPQHF TGTGCCAGCAGTGTTTCAGGGGGCGGGAATCAGCCCCAGCATTTT
TRBJ2-5 . . TRBV10-3 CASSVSVQETQYF TGTGCCAGCAGTGTCTCGGTCCAAGAGACCCAGTACTTC
TRBJ2-2 . . TRBV5-6 CASRGRQGVTGELFF TGTGCCAGCCGCGGGAGGCAGGGGGTCACCGGGGAGCTGTTTTTT
TRBJ1-2 . . TRBV19 CASSKQAAYGYTF TGTGCCAGTAGTAAACAGGCTGCCTATGGCTACACCTTC
TRBJ1-6 . . TRBV19 CAAGGRSPLHF TGTGCCGCGGGGGGTAGATCACCCCTCCACTTT
TRBJ2-2 TRBD2 . TRBV11-1 CASSLGAGGLHGELFF TGTGCCAGCAGCTTAGGAGCGGGGGGGCTTCACGGGGAGCTGTTTTTT
TRBJ1-6 . . TRBV9 CASSVGGVVDSPLHF TGTGCCAGCAGCGTAGGAGGAGTCGTAGATTCACCCCTCCACTTT
TRBJ1-2 . . TRBV20-1 CSAQTGGGYTF TGCAGTGCGCAGACAGGCGGGGGCTACACCTTC
TRBJ2-2 TRBD1 once TRBV19 CASSFNRGFTGELFF TGTGCCAGTAGTTTCAACAGGGGGTTCACCGGGGAGCTGTTTTTT
TRBJ2-3 . . TRBV7-2 CASSLGQIDTQYF TGTGCCAGCAGCTTAGGGCAGATTGATACGCAGTATTTT
TRBJ2-7 . once TRBV9 CASRGEGSYEQYF TGTGCCAGCAGAGGGGAAGGGTCCTACGAGCAGTACTTC
TRBJ1-5 . once TRBV2 CASSEEHPSNQPQHF TGTGCCAGCAGTGAAGAGCACCCTAGCAATCAGCCCCAGCATTTT
TRBJ1-1 . . TRBV20-1 CSAQKDREAFF TGCAGTGCTCAAAAAGACAGGGAAGCTTTCTTT
TRBJ2-3 TRBD2 . TRBV9 CASSGRGGGAADTQYF TGTGCCAGCAGCGGACGGGGCGGGGGGGCCGCAGATACGCAGTATTTT
TRBJ2-3 TRBD1 . TRBV7-2 CASSLRWSGGADTQYF TGTGCCAGCAGCTTAAGATGGTCAGGGGGCGCAGATACGCAGTATTTT
TRBJ1-5 TRBD1 few TRBV19 CASSIDITGGGQPQHF TGTGCCAGTAGTATAGATATAACAGGGGGCGGACAGCCCCAGCATTTT
TRBJ2-2 . few TRBV9 CASSVEVGAWTGELFF TGTGCCAGCAGCGTAGAGGTGGGGGCATGGACCGGGGAGCTGTTTTTT
TRBJ1-1 . . TRBV19 CASSIGVHGWGSSTRGNTEAFF TGTGCCAGTAGTATAGGAGTCCACGGCTGGGGCTCTTCGACAAGGGGGAACACTGAAGCTTTCTTT
TRBJ2-5 . . TRBV20-1 CSARRETQYF TGCAGTGCTAGACGGGAGACCCAGTACTTC
TRBJ2-7 . . TRBV6-6 CASSTAGVGRPYEQYF TGTGCCAGCAGTACCGCAGGGGTGGGGCGCCCATACGAGCAGTACTTC
TRBJ2-5 TRBD1 few TRBV2 CASSVGSTGVETQYF TGTGCCAGCAGTGTGGGCTCGACAGGGGTGGAGACCCAGTACTTC
TRBJ2-7 TRBD1 . TRBV5-8 CASSLAGTGVYEQYF TGTGCCAGCAGCTTGGCCGGGACAGGGGTGTACGAGCAGTACTTC
TRBJ1-3 . medium-sized TRBV21-1 CASSNGGTGGSVSGNTIYF TGTGCCAGCAGCAATGGGGGGACAGGAGGCTCCGTCTCTGGAAACACCATATATTTT